The 22 T cell receptor beta chains reported below all come from one sample, sequenced in a study of OX40 agonist ivuxolimab in advanced cancers. To prepare the library, the immunoSEQ multiplex PCR assay was applied. TCRdb limited this immuneACCESS table to in-frame rearrangements with V and J called. A share of clones is missing; checked studies link under half to unresolved V genes, and the rest is unexplained. The sample table records tens of thousands of clones; approximately 90% of these occur just once. The ten top clones hold around 3.9% of the sample. The input for sequencing was CD4+ or CD8+ T cells sorted from blood, taken in a trial of the OX40 agonist ivuxolimab. Receptor source: an adult with an advanced solid tumor such as melanoma, head and neck, liver or kidney cancer.

V and J are TRBV5-5 and TRBJ2-7, with D tentatively TRBD2 (6 bases). Between the trimmed V and J ends, which lost 1 base and 0 bases, there was a span of 14 bases. Per the germline V gene, CDR1 is SGHKS and CDR2 is YYEKEE (reference sequence). The CDR3 spans 16 residues. CDR3 amino acids: CASSLYAQRVSYEQYF. CDR3 sequence (DNA): TGTGCCAGCAGCTTGTACGCCCAGCGGGTCTCCTACGAGCAGTACTTC.

This sequence joins TRBV29-1 and TRBJ1-1; D gene uncertain. The CDR3 extends over 15 amino acids. V was clipped by 8 bases and J by 2 bases, with 21 bases between them. Germline loops: CDR1 SQVTM, CDR2 ANQGSEA. The CDR3 region has the DNA TGCAGCCCCCAACCCGCCTCGGGCCGAAACACTGAAGCTTTCTTT. Protein: CSPQPASGRNTEAFF.

V usage is TRBV7-3 and J usage is TRBJ2-1; D possibly corresponds to TRBD1 (7 bases). V lost 5 bases and J 7 bases, leaving 18 bases between the germline ends. The CDR3 covers 15 residues. Germline loops: CDR1 SGHTA, CDR2 FQGTGA. The CDR3 sequence: CASSPTEGARNEQFF. CDR3 in DNA: TGTGCCAGCAGCCCCACGGAGGGGGCACGTAATGAGCAGTTCTTC.

V usage is TRBV2 and J usage is TRBJ2-5; 10 nucleotides align to TRBD2. The trim removed 6 bases at V and 6 bases at J, leaving 7 bases unmatched. There are 14 residues in the CDR3. Germline lookup yields CDR1 SNHLY and CDR2 FYNNEI. The CDR3 sequence is CASSLGLASQTQYF. The CDR3 DNA sequence: TGTGCCAGCAGCCTGGGACTAGCGTCGCAGACCCAGTACTTC.

CDR3 region: CASSADSYEQYV. Here the CDR3 DNA reads TGTGCCAGCAGCGCCGACTCCTACGAGCAGTACGTC. The V and J genes are TRBV5-4 and TRBJ2-7, with D unclear. Trimming removed 4 bases at V and 0 bases at J, with 5 bases between. Germline V gene lookup returns CDR1 SGHNT and CDR2 YYREEE (reference sequence). The CDR3 has 12 residues.

The V gene is TRBV14, the J gene TRBJ2-7; D is ambiguous. Germline V gene data show CDR1 as SGHDN and CDR2 as FVKESK. The V end was cut by 0 bases, the J end by 7 bases, with 19 bases between. The CDR3 is 16 residues long. CDR3 nucleotides: TGTGCCAGCAGCCAAGATTGGGCAGGTTCCCGGCGGGAGCAGTACTTC. It is translated as CASSQDWAGSRREQYF.

V gene TRBV28 combines with J gene TRBJ1-1; possible D gene TRBD1, 6 bases. Per germline, CDR1 MDHEN and CDR2 SYDVKM. V lost 2 bases and J 4 bases, leaving 8 bases between the germline ends. CDR3 length: 13 residues. The CDR3 DNA follows: TGTGCCAGCAGTTTAGTAGGGGGCACTGAAGCTTTCTTT. This encodes CASSLVGGTEAFF.

CDR3 in amino acids: CASSSGTGDYNEQFF. DNA of the CDR3: TGCGCCAGCAGCTCCGGGACAGGGGACTACAATGAGCAGTTCTTC. This sequence joins TRBV4-3 and TRBJ2-1; 10 bases map to TRBD1. The CDR3 is made up of 15 amino acids. The germline gives CDR1 LGHNA, CDR2 YSLEER. With 5 bases clipped from V and 3 bases from J, the junction kept 4 bases outside the gene matches.

The chain joins TRBV2 to TRBJ2-7; 8 nucleotides agree with TRBD2. Germline values: CDR1 SNHLY, CDR2 FYNNEI. The CDR3 is 14 amino acids. Trimming at V came to 7 bases and at J to 5 bases, leaving 10 bases not matched to a gene. Here the CDR3 reads CASKGLAGFHEQYV. CDR3 in DNA: TGTGCCAGCAAGGGGCTAGCGGGTTTCCACGAGCAGTACGTC.

The chain joins TRBV9 to TRBJ2-1, with D perhaps matching TRBD2 (5 bases). Between the trimmed V and J ends, which lost 8 bases and 0 bases, there was a span of 21 bases. Germline CDR1 SGDLS, CDR2 YYNGEE. CDR3 size: 17 residues. This CDR3 is CARVLGAANNSYNEQFF. Here the CDR3 DNA reads TGTGCCAGGGTACTCGGAGCGGCGAATAACTCCTACAATGAGCAGTTCTTC.

Details on this clone: A read error may produce the germline difference seen at one junction end. The DNA of the CDR3 is TGTGCTAGCAGCTTAACGGGAGAGGATGAGCAGTTCTTC. Protein product: CASSLTGEDEQFF. The V gene is TRBV7-7, the J gene TRBJ2-1; TRBD2 is a possible D gene (6 bases). This CDR3 comprises 13 residues. The germline V gene has CDR1 SSHAT and CDR2 FNYEAQ (reference sequence).

This clone was observed a single time. One end of the junction does not line up with germline, which may come from a read error. The chain joins TRBV7-9 to TRBJ2-2; D remains ambiguous. The CDR3 runs 12 residues. Per germline, CDR1 SEHNR and CDR2 FQNEAQ (reference sequence). The CDR3 region is CASSRDTEELFF. DNA for the CDR3: TGTGCCAGCAGCCGCGACACCGAGGAGCTGTTTTTT.

The chain links TRBV27 to TRBJ1-5; D is unresolved. CDR1 and CDR2 from the germline V gene are MNHEY and SMNVEV (reference sequence). The CDR3 covers 15 residues. The germline V and J ends were trimmed by 1 base and 3 bases, with 10 bases remaining between them. CDR3 sequence reads: CASSLFNSPNQPQHF. The CDR3 bases are TGTGCCAGCAGTTTATTCAACAGCCCCAATCAGCCCCAGCATTTT.

V gene TRBV7-9 combines with J gene TRBJ1-4, with D hard to call. Trimming took 4 bases from V and 4 from J, leaving 10 bases between them. CDR3 length: 14 amino acids. The germline gives CDR1 SEHNR, CDR2 FQNEAQ (reference sequence). The chain's CDR3 is CASSYGPHNEKLFF. CDR3 in DNA: TGTGCCAGCAGCTACGGACCACATAATGAAAAACTGTTTTTT.

The chain uses TRBV6-5 and TRBJ1-5; a possible D gene is TRBD1 (5 bases). The CDR3 length is 15 residues. With 6 bases removed from V and 0 bases from J, the gap between germline ends came to 12 bases. CDR1 MNHEY and CDR2 SVGAGI come from the germline V gene. Written as DNA, the CDR3 is TGTGCCAGCAGCCGAATGGGGGGTAGCAATCAGCCCCAGCATTTT. Amino acid sequence: CASSRMGGSNQPQHF.

This chain links TRBV5-1 with TRBJ2-1, with 11 nucleotides matching TRBD2. This CDR3 contains 16 residues. CDR1 and CDR2 from the germline V gene are SGHRS and YFSETQ. With V trimmed by 0 bases and J by 9 bases, 8 bases remained unmatched. CDR3 bases: TGCGCCAGCAGCTTGGTGGTAGCGGGGGGGCATGGTGAGCAGTTCTTC. Translating gives CASSLVVAGGHGEQFF.

The chain is built from TRBV9 and TRBJ2-1, with D unresolved. The CDR3 runs to 14 residues. Germline V lookup: CDR1 SGDLS, CDR2 YYNGEE. The V and J ends lost 3 bases and 2 bases respectively, with 9 bases between them. In nucleotides, the CDR3 is TGTGCCAGCAGCGCCGATGGAACCTACAATGAGCAGTTCTTC. This encodes CASSADGTYNEQFF.

V gene TRBV28 combines with J gene TRBJ2-7; D is tentatively TRBD1 or TRBD2 (5 bases each). V was pared by 3 bases and J by 3 bases, with 18 bases between. The CDR3 loop spans 16 amino acids. Germline V gene data show CDR1 as MDHEN and CDR2 as SYDVKM. Here the CDR3 reads CASSLGYMTGRYEQYF. As DNA, the CDR3 is TGTGCCAGCAGTTTGGGGTACATGACGGGGCGCTACGAGCAGTACTTC.

J is TRBJ2-1 and V is TRBV4-1; 9 bases align to TRBD2. Trimming cost V 2 bases and J 8 bases; bases outside gene matches: 7. Germline loops: CDR1 MGHRA, CDR2 YSYEKL. This CDR3 region has 15 residues. The CDR3 DNA reads as TGCGCCAGCAGCCAAATAGCGGGAGAGAAGTATGAGCAGTTCTTC. Its protein is CASSQIAGEKYEQFF.

V is TRBV2 and J is TRBJ2-7, with TRBD1 as a possible D gene (5 bases). Germline loops: CDR1 SNHLY, CDR2 FYNNEI. Trimming pared 6 bases from V and 6 bases from J, leaving 21 bases between. The CDR3 consists of 15 residues. The CDR3: CASRSREIPQFEQYV. In DNA, the CDR3 is TGTGCCAGCAGGAGCAGGGAAATCCCCCAGTTCGAGCAGTACGTC.

The genes are TRBV5-6 and TRBJ1-1; maybe TRBD1 (5 bases). This CDR3 contains 13 residues. Deletions cut 4 bases from V and 1 base from J, with 8 bases between. Germline-derived CDR1 and CDR2 are SGHDT and YYEEEE. The CDR3: CASSPTGNTEAFF. The CDR3 DNA reads as TGTGCCAGCAGCCCAACAGGGAACACTGAAGCTTTCTTT.

CDR3 in DNA: TGTGCCAGTAGTACAGGGAATGAGCAGTTCTTC. Translated: CASSTGNEQFF. V usage is TRBV19 and J usage is TRBJ2-1; maybe TRBD1 (5 bases). The CDR3 runs 11 residues. Per germline, CDR1 LNHDA and CDR2 SQIVND (reference sequence). V lost 4 bases and J lost 7, with 5 bases in between.